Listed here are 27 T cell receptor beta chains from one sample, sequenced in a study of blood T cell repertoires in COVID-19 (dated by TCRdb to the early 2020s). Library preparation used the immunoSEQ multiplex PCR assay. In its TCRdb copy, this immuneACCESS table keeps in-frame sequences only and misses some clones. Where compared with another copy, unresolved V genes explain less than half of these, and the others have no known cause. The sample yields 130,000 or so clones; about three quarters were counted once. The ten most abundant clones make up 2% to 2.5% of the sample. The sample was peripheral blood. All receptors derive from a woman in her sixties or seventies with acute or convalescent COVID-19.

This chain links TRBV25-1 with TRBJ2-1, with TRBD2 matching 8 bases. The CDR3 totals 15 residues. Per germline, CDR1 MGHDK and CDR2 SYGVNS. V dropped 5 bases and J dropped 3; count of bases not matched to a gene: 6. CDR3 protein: CASSPAGEFYNEQFF. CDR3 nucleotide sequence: TGTGCCAGCAGTCCAGCGGGAGAATTCTACAATGAGCAGTTCTTC.

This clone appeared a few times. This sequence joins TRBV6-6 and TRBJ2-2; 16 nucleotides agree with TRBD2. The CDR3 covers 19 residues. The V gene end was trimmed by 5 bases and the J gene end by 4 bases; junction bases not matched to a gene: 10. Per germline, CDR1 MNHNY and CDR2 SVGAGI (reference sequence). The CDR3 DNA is TGTGCCAGCAGTCAATCCGGGACTAGCGGGGGGGCGGTCACCGGGGAGCTGTTTTTT. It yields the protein CASSQSGTSGGAVTGELFF.

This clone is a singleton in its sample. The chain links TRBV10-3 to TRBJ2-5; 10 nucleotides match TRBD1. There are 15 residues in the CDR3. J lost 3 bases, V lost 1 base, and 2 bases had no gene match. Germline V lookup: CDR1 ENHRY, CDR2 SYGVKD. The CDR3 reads CAISELGTGEETQYF. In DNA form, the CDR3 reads TGTGCCATCAGTGAGTTGGGGACAGGGGAAGAGACCCAGTACTTC.

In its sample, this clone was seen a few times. Here the CDR3 DNA reads TGTGCCAGCTCACGGGACAGGGGCAATCAGCCCCAGCATTTT. It is translated as CASSRDRGNQPQHF. The chain links TRBV18 to TRBJ1-5, with 9 bases that match TRBD1. CDR3 length: 14 residues. V shed 4 bases, J shed 2 bases, and the junction held 0 bases outside the gene matches. CDR1 and CDR2 from the germline V gene are KGHSH and LQKENI. Full variable domain (outside the CDR3, taken from reference TRBV18 and TRBJ1-5): NAGVMQNPRHLVRRRGQEARLRCSPMKGHSHVYWYRQLPEEGLKFMVYLQKENIIDESGMPKERFSAEFPKEGPSILRIQQVVRGDSAAYFCASSRDRGNQPQHFGDGTRLSIL.

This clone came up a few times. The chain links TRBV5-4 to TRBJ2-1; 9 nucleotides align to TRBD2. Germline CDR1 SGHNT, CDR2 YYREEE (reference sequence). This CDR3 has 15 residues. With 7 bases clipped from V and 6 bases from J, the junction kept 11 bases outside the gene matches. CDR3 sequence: CASSPQSGRSNEQFF. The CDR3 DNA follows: TGTGCCAGCTCCCCCCAGAGCGGGAGGAGCAATGAGCAGTTCTTC.

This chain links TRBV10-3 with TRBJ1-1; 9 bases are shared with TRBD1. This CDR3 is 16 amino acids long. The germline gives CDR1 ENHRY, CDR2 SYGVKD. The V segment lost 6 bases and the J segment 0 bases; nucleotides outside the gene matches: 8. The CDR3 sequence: CAIRNRQGGMNTEAFF. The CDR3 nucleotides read TGTGCCATCAGGAACCGACAGGGGGGAATGAACACTGAAGCTTTCTTT.

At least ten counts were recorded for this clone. In nucleotides, the CDR3 is TGTGCCAGCAGTTTTGGCGGGACTAGCTCCTACAATGAGCAGTTCTTC. Protein: CASSFGGTSSYNEQFF. The rearrangement joins TRBV27 to TRBJ2-1; 8 bases match TRBD2. There are 16 residues in the CDR3. From germline, CDR1 is MNHEY and CDR2 SMNVEV (reference sequence). V gave up 3 bases and J gave up 0 bases; unmatched junction bases: 4.

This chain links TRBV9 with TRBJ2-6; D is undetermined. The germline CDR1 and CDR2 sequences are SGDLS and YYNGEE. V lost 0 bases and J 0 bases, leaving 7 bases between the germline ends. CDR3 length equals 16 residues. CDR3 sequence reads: CASSVAVISGANVLTF. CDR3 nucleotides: TGTGCCAGCAGCGTAGCGGTGATCTCTGGGGCCAACGTCCTGACTTTC.

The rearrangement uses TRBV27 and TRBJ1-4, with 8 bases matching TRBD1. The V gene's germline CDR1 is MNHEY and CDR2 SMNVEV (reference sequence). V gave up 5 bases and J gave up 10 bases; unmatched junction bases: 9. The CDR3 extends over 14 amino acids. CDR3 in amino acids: CASSPGQGRGKLFF. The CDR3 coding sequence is TGTGCCAGCAGTCCCGGACAGGGCCGGGGAAAACTGTTTTTT. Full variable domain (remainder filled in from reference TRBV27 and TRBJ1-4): EAQVTQNPRYLITVTGKKLTVTCSQNMNHEYMSWYRQDPGLGLRQIYYSMNVEVTDKGDVPEGYKVSRKEKRNFPLILESPSPNQTSLYFCASSPGQGRGKLFFGSGTQLSVL.

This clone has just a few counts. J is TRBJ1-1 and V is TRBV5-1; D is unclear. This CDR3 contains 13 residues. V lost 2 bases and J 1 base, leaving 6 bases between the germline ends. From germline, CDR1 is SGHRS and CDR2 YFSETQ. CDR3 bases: TGCGCCAGCAGCTTAGGCGGGAACACTGAAGCTTTCTTT. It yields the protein CASSLGGNTEAFF.

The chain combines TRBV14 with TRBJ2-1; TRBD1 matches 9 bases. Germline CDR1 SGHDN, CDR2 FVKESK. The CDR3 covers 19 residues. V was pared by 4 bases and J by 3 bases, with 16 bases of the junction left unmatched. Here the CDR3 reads CASSRRTGARRAGYNEQFF. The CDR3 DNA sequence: TGTGCCAGCAGCCGAAGGACAGGGGCGAGGAGGGCCGGCTACAATGAGCAGTTCTTC.

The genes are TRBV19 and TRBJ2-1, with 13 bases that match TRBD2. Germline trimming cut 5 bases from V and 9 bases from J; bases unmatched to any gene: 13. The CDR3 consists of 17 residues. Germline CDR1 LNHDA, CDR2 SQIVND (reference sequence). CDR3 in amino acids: CASSFLQGLAGAVEQFF. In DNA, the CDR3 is TGTGCCAGTAGTTTTCTCCAAGGACTAGCGGGAGCGGTTGAGCAGTTCTTC.

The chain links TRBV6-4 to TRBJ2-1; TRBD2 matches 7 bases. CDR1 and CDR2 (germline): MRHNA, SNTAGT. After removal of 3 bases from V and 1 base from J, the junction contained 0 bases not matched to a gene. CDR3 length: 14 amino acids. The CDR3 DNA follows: TGTGCCAGCAGTGAAGCGGGGTCCTACAATGAGCAGTTCTTC. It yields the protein CASSEAGSYNEQFF.

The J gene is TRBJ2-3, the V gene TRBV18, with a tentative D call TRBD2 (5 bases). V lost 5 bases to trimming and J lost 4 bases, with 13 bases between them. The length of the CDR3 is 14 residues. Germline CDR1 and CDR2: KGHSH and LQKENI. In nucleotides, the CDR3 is TGTGCCAGCTCAGCTCCACTAGACCCAGATACGCAGTATTTT. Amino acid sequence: CASSAPLDPDTQYF.

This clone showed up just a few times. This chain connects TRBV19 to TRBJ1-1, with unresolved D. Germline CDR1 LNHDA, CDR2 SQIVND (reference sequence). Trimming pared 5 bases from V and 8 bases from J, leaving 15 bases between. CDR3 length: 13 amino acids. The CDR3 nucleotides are TGTGCCAGTAGTCCCGGTGGACTTTCGGAAGCTTTCTTT. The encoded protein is CASSPGGLSEAFF. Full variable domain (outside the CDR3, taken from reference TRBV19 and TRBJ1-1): DGGITQSPKYLFRKEGQNVTLSCEQNLNHDAMYWYRQDPGQGLRLIYYSQIVNDFQKGDIAEGYSVSREKKESFPLTVTSAQKNPTAFYLCASSPGGLSEAFFGQGTRLTVV.

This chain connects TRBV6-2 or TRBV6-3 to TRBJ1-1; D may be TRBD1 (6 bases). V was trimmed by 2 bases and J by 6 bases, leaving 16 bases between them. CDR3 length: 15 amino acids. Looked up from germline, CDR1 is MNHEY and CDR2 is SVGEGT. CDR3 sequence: CASSYGRGPDAEAFF. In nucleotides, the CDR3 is TGTGCCAGCAGTTACGGCAGGGGCCCCGACGCTGAAGCTTTCTTT.

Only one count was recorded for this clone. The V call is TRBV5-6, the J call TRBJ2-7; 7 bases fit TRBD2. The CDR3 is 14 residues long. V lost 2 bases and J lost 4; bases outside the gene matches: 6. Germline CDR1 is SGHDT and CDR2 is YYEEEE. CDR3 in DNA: TGTGCCAGCAGCTTACCGGGGGGAGTTTACGAGCAGTACTTC. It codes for CASSLPGGVYEQYF.

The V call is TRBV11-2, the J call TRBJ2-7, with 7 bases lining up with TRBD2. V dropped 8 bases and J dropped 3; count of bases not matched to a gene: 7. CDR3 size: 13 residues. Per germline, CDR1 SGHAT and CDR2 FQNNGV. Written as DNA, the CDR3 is TGTGCCAGCGCGCTCGGGGGGTTCTACGAGCAGTACTTC. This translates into CASALGGFYEQYF.

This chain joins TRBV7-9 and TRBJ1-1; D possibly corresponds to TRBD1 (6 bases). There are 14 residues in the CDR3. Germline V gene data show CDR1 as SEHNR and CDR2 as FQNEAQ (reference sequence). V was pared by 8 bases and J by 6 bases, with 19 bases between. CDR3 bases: TGTGCCAGCGCCAGGGGACACACTGGAGCTGAAGCTTTCTTT. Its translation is CASARGHTGAEAFF. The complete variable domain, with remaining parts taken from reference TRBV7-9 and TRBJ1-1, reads DTGVSQNPRHKITKRGQNVTFRCDPISEHNRLYWYRQTLGQGPEFLTYFQNEAQLEKSRLLSDRFSAERPKGSFSTLEIQRTEQGDSAMYLCASARGHTGAEAFFGQGTRLTVV.

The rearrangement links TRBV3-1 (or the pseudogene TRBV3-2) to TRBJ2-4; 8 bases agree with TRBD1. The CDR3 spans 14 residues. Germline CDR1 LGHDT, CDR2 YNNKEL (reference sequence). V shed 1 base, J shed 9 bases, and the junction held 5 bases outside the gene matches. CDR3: CASSQVSGGGIQYF. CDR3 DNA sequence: TGTGCCAGCAGCCAAGTATCAGGGGGCGGCATTCAGTACTTC.

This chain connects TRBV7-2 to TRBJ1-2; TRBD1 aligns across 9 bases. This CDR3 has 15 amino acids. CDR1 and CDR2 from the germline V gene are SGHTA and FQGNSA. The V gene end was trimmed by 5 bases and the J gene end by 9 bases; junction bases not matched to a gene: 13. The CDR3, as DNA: TGTGCCAGCAGCCAAGCTTGGGACAGGGTTGTACGCTACACCTTC. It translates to CASSQAWDRVVRYTF.

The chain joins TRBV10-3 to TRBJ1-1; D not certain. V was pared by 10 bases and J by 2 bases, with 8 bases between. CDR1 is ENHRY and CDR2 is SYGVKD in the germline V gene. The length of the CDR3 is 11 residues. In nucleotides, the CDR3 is TGTGCCACCGGAGTCAACACTGAAGCTTTCTTT. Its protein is CATGVNTEAFF.

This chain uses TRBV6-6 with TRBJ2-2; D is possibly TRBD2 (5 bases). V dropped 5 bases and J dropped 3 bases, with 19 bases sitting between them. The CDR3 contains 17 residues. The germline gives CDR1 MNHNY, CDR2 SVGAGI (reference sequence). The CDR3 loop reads CASSLLPPGSDTGELFF. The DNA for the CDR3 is TGTGCCAGCAGTCTTCTCCCGCCGGGTAGCGACACCGGGGAGCTGTTTTTT.

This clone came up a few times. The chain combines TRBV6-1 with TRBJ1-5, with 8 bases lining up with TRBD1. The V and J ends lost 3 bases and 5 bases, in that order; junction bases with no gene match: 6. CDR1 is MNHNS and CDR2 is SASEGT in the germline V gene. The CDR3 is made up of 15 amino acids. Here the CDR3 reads CASSDEQGGHQPQHF. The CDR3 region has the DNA TGTGCCAGCAGTGACGAACAGGGGGGCCATCAGCCCCAGCATTTT.

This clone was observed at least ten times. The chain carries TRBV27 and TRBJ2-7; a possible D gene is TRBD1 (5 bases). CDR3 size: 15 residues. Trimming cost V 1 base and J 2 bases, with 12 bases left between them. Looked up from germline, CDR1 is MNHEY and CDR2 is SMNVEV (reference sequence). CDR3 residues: CASSLFDSSTYEQYF. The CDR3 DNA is TGTGCCAGCAGTTTATTTGACAGCTCCACCTACGAGCAGTACTTC.

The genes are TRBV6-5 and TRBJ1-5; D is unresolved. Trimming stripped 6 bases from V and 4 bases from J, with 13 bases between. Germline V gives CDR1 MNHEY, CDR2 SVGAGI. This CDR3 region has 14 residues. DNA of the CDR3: TGTGCCAGCAGAGGCGGCTTTGGGAATCAGCCCCAGCATTTT. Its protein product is CASRGGFGNQPQHF.

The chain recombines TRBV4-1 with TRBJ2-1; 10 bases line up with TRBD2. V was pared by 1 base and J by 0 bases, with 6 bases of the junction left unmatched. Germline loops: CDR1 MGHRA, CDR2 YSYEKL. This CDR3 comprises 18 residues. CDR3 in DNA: TGCGCCAGCAGCCAAGGACTAGCGGGTGGGAGCTCCTACAATGAGCAGTTCTTC. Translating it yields CASSQGLAGGSSYNEQFF.